This T cell receptor beta chain comes out of a study of identical twins. Unique molecular identifiers were present on the cDNA, which also gained a universal primer site by template switching. TCRdb processed the 5' RACE reads anew with MiXCR; each CDR3 protein has one entry. The table has approximately 890,000 distinct CDR3 sequences, 9% to 15% seen once; the top ten hold about 1.6%. This CDR3 contains 16 residues. Germline V gives CDR1 LNHDA, CDR2 SQIVND (reference sequence). Trimming at V came to 1 base and at J to 10 bases, leaving 9 bases not matched to a gene. Concerning this clonotype itself: Its matching antigen is unknown.

Points from the study as a whole: Twin pairs had excess sharing that was weaker in beta out-of-frame sequences. An excess of low generation probability was shown by twin-shared out-of-frame alpha sequences.

These data were also filed under a second study, of yellow fever vaccine responses in identical twins.

Source material: PBMCs. The chain combines TRBV19 with TRBJ2-1; 11 nucleotides align to TRBD2. The receptor's source is a woman aged 18-29 years in good health. This CDR3 reads CASSIVGLAGGQEQFF. In nucleotides, the CDR3 is TGTGCCAGTAGTATAGTGGGGCTAGCGGGAGGACAGGAGCAGTTCTTC.